This is a list of T cell receptor beta chains from one sample in a study of beta chain features in type 1 diabetes. Some clones are missing from TCRdb's copy, which holds only in-frame ones; the method was immunoSEQ multiplex PCR. This table holds a few hundred thousand clones, over 25% found once. Source material: naive CD4+ T cells from blood. The receptor source for this set is a man aged 18-30 years in good health. The CDR3 runs from the conserved cysteine through the conserved F or W. D genes are given only for firm matches. For some rows the clone size is stated as once, few or many, or as a class when expanded; others skip it.

j_gene: TRBJ2-7
v_gene: TRBV28
abundance: NA
d_gene: TRBD2
CDR3nt: TGTGCCAGCAGTTTGCCGACTAGCGGGGCCTACGAGCAGTACTTC
CDR3aa: CASSLPTSGAYEQYF

j_gene: TRBJ2-3
v_gene: TRBV4-3
abundance: NA
d_gene: NA
CDR3nt: TGCGCCAGCAGCCAGAGATTAGCGGTAGTCGGAGATACGCAGTATTTT
CDR3aa: CASSQRLAVVGDTQYF

j_gene: TRBJ2-5
v_gene: TRBV5-6
abundance: once
d_gene: TRBD2
CDR3nt: TGTGCCAGCAGCTACAATTCCGGGACTAGCGGGACCGAGACCCAGTACTTC
CDR3aa: CASSYNSGTSGTETQYF

j_gene: TRBJ1-4
v_gene: TRBV25-1
abundance: NA
d_gene: NA
CDR3nt: TGTGCCAGCAGTGAACAGGGAACCAATGAAAAACTGTTTTTT
CDR3aa: CASSEQGTNEKLFF

j_gene: TRBJ1-1
v_gene: TRBV29-1
abundance: NA
d_gene: NA
CDR3nt: TGCAGCGTTGCGGGACAATATAACACTGAAGCTTTCTTT
CDR3aa: CSVAGQYNTEAFF

j_gene: TRBJ2-1
v_gene: TRBV2
abundance: NA
d_gene: TRBD2
CDR3nt: TGTGCCAGCAGACCAGCGGGGGTAGCGGAAGTCAATGAGCAGTTCTTC
CDR3aa: CASRPAGVAEVNEQFF

j_gene: TRBJ2-1
v_gene: TRBV7-2
abundance: few
d_gene: TRBD2
CDR3nt: TGTGCCAGCAGCTTAGTGAGTAGCGGGAGGTACAATGAGCAGTTCTTC
CDR3aa: CASSLVSSGRYNEQFF

j_gene: TRBJ2-1
v_gene: TRBV7-6
abundance: NA
d_gene: NA
CDR3nt: TGTGCCAGCAGCTCACCCCCGGAGAATGAGCAGTTCTTC
CDR3aa: CASSSPPENEQFF

j_gene: TRBJ2-7
v_gene: TRBV2
abundance: NA
d_gene: NA
CDR3nt: TGTGCCAGCAGTTTCGGGACAACGAACGAGCAGTACTTC
CDR3aa: CASSFGTTNEQYF

j_gene: TRBJ1-4
v_gene: TRBV9
abundance: NA
d_gene: NA
CDR3nt: TGTGCCAGCAGCGTAGACGGCAGGGGAATGGAAAAACTGTTTTTT
CDR3aa: CASSVDGRGMEKLFF

j_gene: TRBJ2-5
v_gene: TRBV7-8
abundance: once
d_gene: NA
CDR3nt: TGTGCCAGCAGCTTATCCCAGGGTTGGGAGACCCAGTACTTC
CDR3aa: CASSLSQGWETQYF

j_gene: TRBJ2-3
v_gene: TRBV30
abundance: NA
d_gene: NA
CDR3nt: TGTGCCTGGAGTGTACACGGCGGCACAGATACGCAGTATTTT
CDR3aa: CAWSVHGGTDTQYF

j_gene: TRBJ1-4
v_gene: TRBV15
abundance: once
d_gene: NA
CDR3nt: TGTGCCACCAGCAGAGTCAGGGGATCAAATGAAAAACTGTTTTTT
CDR3aa: CATSRVRGSNEKLFF

j_gene: TRBJ2-3
v_gene: TRBV2
abundance: NA
d_gene: TRBD2
CDR3nt: TGTGCCAGCAGTCCCCGGACTAGCGGGAGCACAGATACGCAGTATTTT
CDR3aa: CASSPRTSGSTDTQYF

j_gene: TRBJ1-4
v_gene: TRBV10-3
abundance: few
d_gene: NA
CDR3nt: TGTGCCATCAGTACCGACAGGAATGAAAAACTGTTTTTT
CDR3aa: CAISTDRNEKLFF

j_gene: TRBJ2-1
v_gene: TRBV7-2
abundance: NA
d_gene: NA
CDR3nt: TGTGCCAGCAGCTACGCCACCTACTACAATGAGCAGTTCTTC
CDR3aa: CASSYATYYNEQFF

j_gene: TRBJ2-7
v_gene: TRBV12-5
abundance: NA
d_gene: TRBD1
CDR3nt: TGTGCTAGTGGTTCGGACAGGGCCCCCTACGAGCAGTACTTC
CDR3aa: CASGSDRAPYEQYF

j_gene: TRBJ2-1
v_gene: TRBV4-1
abundance: NA
d_gene: NA
CDR3nt: TGCGCCAGCAGCCAAGTTCGGGGAAAGCAGTTCTTC
CDR3aa: CASSQVRGKQFF

j_gene: TRBJ2-1
v_gene: TRBV7-9
abundance: NA
d_gene: NA
CDR3nt: TGTGCCAGCAGCTTAGCTCTAACAGCGAAACAGTTCTTC
CDR3aa: CASSLALTAKQFF

j_gene: TRBJ2-7
v_gene: TRBV6-6
abundance: few
d_gene: NA
CDR3nt: TGTGCCAGCAGTTACTCGGCGGTAACCTACGAGCAGTACTTC
CDR3aa: CASSYSAVTYEQYF

j_gene: TRBJ2-4
v_gene: TRBV29-1
abundance: NA
d_gene: TRBD2
CDR3nt: TGCAGCGTTGAAGAAGGGCCTGCGGGAGGAGTGAAAAACATTCAGTACTTC
CDR3aa: CSVEEGPAGGVKNIQYF

j_gene: TRBJ2-5
v_gene: TRBV9
abundance: few
d_gene: NA
CDR3nt: TGTGCCAGCAGCCCTCCGGGACAACCCCGCCAAGAGACCCAGTACTTC
CDR3aa: CASSPPGQPRQETQYF

j_gene: TRBJ2-5
v_gene: TRBV7-2
abundance: few
d_gene: TRBD2
CDR3nt: TGTGCCAGCAGCCCGGGACTAGCCCGTCGTCAAGAGACCCAGTACTTC
CDR3aa: CASSPGLARRQETQYF

j_gene: TRBJ1-1
v_gene: TRBV29-1
abundance: few
d_gene: NA
CDR3nt: TGCAGCGTTGGTGGGAGCTCTGAAGCTTTCTTT
CDR3aa: CSVGGSSEAFF

j_gene: TRBJ2-5
v_gene: TRBV28
abundance: few
d_gene: NA
CDR3nt: TGTGCCAGCAGTACAGGCTCTGGGGAGACCCAGTACTTC
CDR3aa: CASSTGSGETQYF

j_gene: TRBJ2-3
v_gene: TRBV7-3
abundance: NA
d_gene: NA
CDR3nt: TGTGCCAGCAGCTTATCGGGGCCAGATACGCAGTATTTT
CDR3aa: CASSLSGPDTQYF

j_gene: TRBJ1-3
v_gene: TRBV7-9
abundance: few
d_gene: NA
CDR3nt: TGTGCCAGCAGAAAGGATTTGGCCTCTGGAAACACCATATATTTT
CDR3aa: CASRKDLASGNTIYF

j_gene: TRBJ2-4
v_gene: TRBV4-2
abundance: NA
d_gene: NA
CDR3nt: TGTGCCAGCAGCTCTCCGGGGCAAAACATTCAGTACTTC
CDR3aa: CASSSPGQNIQYF

j_gene: TRBJ1-2
v_gene: TRBV5-4
abundance: NA
d_gene: NA
CDR3nt: TGTGCCAGCAGCCCGGGACGGAGCTATGGCTACACCTTC
CDR3aa: CASSPGRSYGYTF

j_gene: TRBJ2-7
v_gene: TRBV5-1
abundance: few
d_gene: TRBD1
CDR3nt: TGCGCCAGCAGCGCAGCGGGACAGGGCTACGAGCAGTACTTC
CDR3aa: CASSAAGQGYEQYF

j_gene: TRBJ1-1
v_gene: TRBV7-9
abundance: few
d_gene: NA
CDR3nt: TGTGCCAGCAGCAGCCAGGACCCGAACACTGAAGCTTTCTTT
CDR3aa: CASSSQDPNTEAFF

j_gene: TRBJ2-7
v_gene: TRBV7-6
abundance: NA
d_gene: NA
CDR3nt: TGTGCCAGCAGCTCCACTAGCATTGACGAGCAGTACTTC
CDR3aa: CASSSTSIDEQYF

j_gene: TRBJ2-1
v_gene: TRBV30
abundance: NA
d_gene: TRBD1
CDR3nt: TGTGCCTGGGACTCAGGGGGCGCATACAATGAGCAGTTCTTC
CDR3aa: CAWDSGGAYNEQFF

j_gene: TRBJ2-2
v_gene: TRBV29-1
abundance: NA
d_gene: TRBD1
CDR3nt: TGCAGCGTGGCAGGGGGCCCGAACACCGGGGAGCTGTTTTTT
CDR3aa: CSVAGGPNTGELFF

j_gene: TRBJ2-5
v_gene: TRBV30
abundance: NA
d_gene: TRBD2
CDR3nt: TGTGCCTGGAGTTTAGGCGGGAGTGGAGAGACCCAGTACTTC
CDR3aa: CAWSLGGSGETQYF

j_gene: TRBJ2-1
v_gene: TRBV19
abundance: few
d_gene: TRBD2
CDR3nt: TGTGCCAGTAGTATAGTTGCTAGCGGGAGTTTTTCTCCCAATGAGCAGTTCTTC
CDR3aa: CASSIVASGSFSPNEQFF

j_gene: TRBJ2-3
v_gene: TRBV6-5
abundance: NA
d_gene: NA
CDR3nt: TGTGCCAGCAGTTACCCGACGGGTCGAGGAGATACGCAGTATTTT
CDR3aa: CASSYPTGRGDTQYF

j_gene: TRBJ2-1
v_gene: TRBV29-1
abundance: few
d_gene: NA
CDR3nt: TGCAGCGTTGTGGGTCAGTCTTTTCCCTACAATGAGCAGTTCTTC
CDR3aa: CSVVGQSFPYNEQFF